The clone carrying this TCR beta chain qualifies as medium-sized. Its specificity is not known. The record originates from a study of lung T cells in sarcoidosis with Löfgren's syndrome. TCRdb reprocessed the reads via MiXCR and lists one record per CDR3 protein. Of some 2,000 distinct CDR3 sequences in the sample, about 20% are singletons; the top ten hold just over 25%. V was trimmed by 1 base and J by 8 bases, leaving 9 bases between them. The CDR3 is 13 amino acids. CDR1 and CDR2 from the germline V gene are MGHRA and YSYEKL. General study points: TRBV2 was the preferred pairing partner of TRAV12-1, with similar CDR3s. These T cells possibly recognize a putative, unidentified sarcoidosis-associated antigen.

This receptor was identified in a human donor with sarcoidosis (Löfgren's syndrome or another form), or a control subject (not recorded which). Input material: CD4+ T cells from bronchoalveolar lavage. The chain has TRBV4-1 and TRBJ1-3; possibly TRBD1 for D (5 bases). The CDR3 coding sequence is TGCGCCAGCAGCCAAGTTGGGGGGGACACCATATATTTT. The encoded protein is CASSQVGGDTIYF.